This passage covers 18 T cell receptor beta chains from one sample sequenced in a study of follicular helper T cells after annual influenza vaccination. The time point here: 2015-2016 season, 7 days after influenza vaccination. Data came from immunoSEQ multiplex PCR; TCRdb stores just in-frame clones and leaves some out. Of several thousand clones in the sample, approximately 80% were seen once. The sequenced sample was CXCR5+ CD38- circulating T follicular helper cells from blood, obtained 7 days after influenza vaccination. Documented subset: circulating Tfh, non-naive CD4+CXCR5+PD-1+ (ICOS+CD38+ or ICOS-CD38-). These receptors originate from an adult who received the influenza vaccine.

This rearrangement joins TRBV2 to TRBJ2-3, with D unclear. V was trimmed by 7 bases and J by 4 bases, leaving 6 bases between them. This CDR3 is 11 amino acids long. Germline CDR1 SNHLY, CDR2 FYNNEI. Here the CDR3 DNA reads TGTGCCAGCACCTTTGCAGATACGCAGTATTTT. Its translation is CASTFADTQYF.

The V call is TRBV6-6, the J call TRBJ1-2, with no clear D. V was trimmed by 2 bases and J by 0 bases, leaving 10 bases between them. Germline-derived CDR1 and CDR2 are MNHNY and SVGAGI (reference sequence). The CDR3 sequence is 15 residues long. The CDR3 spells CASSYPTVANYGYTF. The CDR3 region has the DNA TGTGCCAGCAGTTACCCGACGGTGGCTAACTATGGCTACACCTTC.

This clone was found once. The CDR3 protein is CASSREVQETQYF. CDR3 sequence (DNA): TGTGCCAGCAGCAGAGAGGTCCAAGAGACCCAGTACTTC. V is TRBV7-3 and J is TRBJ2-5, with unresolved D. With 5 bases removed from V and 1 base from J, the gap between germline ends came to 8 bases. The CDR3 loop spans 13 amino acids. Looked up from germline, CDR1 is SGHTA and CDR2 is FQGTGA.

Concerning this clone itself: Other DNA sequences in the sample encode the same CDR3. The V gene is TRBV7-3, the J gene TRBJ1-5; D remains ambiguous. Trimming took 2 bases from V and 5 from J, leaving 7 bases between them. This CDR3 spans 13 amino acids. CDR1 and CDR2 (germline): SGHTA, FQGTGA. As DNA, the CDR3 is TGTGCCAGCAGCTTAGATGCGGATCAGCCCCAGCATTTT. As protein: CASSLDADQPQHF. Using reference TRBV7-3 and TRBJ1-5 for the parts outside the CDR3, the full variable domain is GAGVSQTPSNKVTEKGKYVELRCDPISGHTALYWYRQSLGQGPEFLIYFQGTGAADDSGLPNDRFFAVRPEGSVSTLKIQRTERGDSAVYLCASSLDADQPQHFGDGTRLSIL.

The chain carries TRBV9 and TRBJ1-1; 10 bases fit TRBD1. This CDR3 has 14 residues. Trimming removed 0 bases from V and 8 bases from J; junction bases left unmatched: 4. Germline CDR1 SGDLS, CDR2 YYNGEE. Here the CDR3 DNA reads TGTGCCAGCAGCGTAGGTCTGGGACAGGGGGAAGCTTTCTTT. Residues: CASSVGLGQGEAFF.

This clone appeared once. The chain uses TRBV21-1 and TRBJ2-7; the table's D call of TRBD1 was not tested on the DNA. TRBV21-1 is recorded as a pseudogene. The CDR3 loop spans 16 amino acids. Written as DNA, the CDR3 is TGTGCCAGCAGAAACCCGTTACAGGGGGATTTTCACGAGCAGTACTTC. Amino acids: CASRNPLQGDFHEQYF.

This clone was seen a few times. The chain combines TRBV5-1 with TRBJ1-1; D possibly corresponds to TRBD1 (6 bases). Per the germline V gene, CDR1 is SGHRS and CDR2 is YFSETQ. The germline V and J ends were trimmed by 3 bases and 4 bases, with 10 bases remaining between them. The CDR3 runs 13 residues. The CDR3 nucleotides read TGCGCCAGCAGCTCCCCACAGGGCACTGAAGCTTTCTTT. The encoded protein is CASSSPQGTEAFF. Together with reference TRBV5-1 and TRBJ1-1, the CDR3 gives the full variable domain: KAGVTQTPRYLIKTRGQQVTLSCSPISGHRSVSWYQQTPGQGLQFLFEYFSETQRNKGNFPGRFSGRQFSNSRSEMNVSTLELGDSALYLCASSSPQGTEAFFGQGTRLTVV.

The chain uses TRBV28 and TRBJ1-5; no firm D call. The CDR3 is 17 amino acids. In germline, CDR1 is MDHEN, CDR2 SYDVKM. The V and J ends lost 5 bases and 1 base respectively, with 18 bases between them. The CDR3 DNA follows: TGTGCCAGCAGTGGTCAGAACACCCCAAGGAGCAATCAGCCCCAGCATTTT. It yields the protein CASSGQNTPRSNQPQHF.

The chain recombines TRBV7-6 with TRBJ1-4, with TRBD1 matching over 8 bases. Germline loops: CDR1 SGHVS, CDR2 FNYEAQ. With 6 bases clipped from V and 4 bases from J, the junction kept 7 bases outside the gene matches. The CDR3 totals 15 residues. CDR3: CASSKIDRGNEKLFF. The CDR3 DNA reads as TGTGCCAGCAGTAAAATAGACAGGGGTAATGAAAAACTGTTTTTT.

The chain combines TRBV19 with TRBJ1-5; 9 bases agree with TRBD1. This CDR3 has 15 amino acids. V was pared by 8 bases and J by 4 bases, with 9 bases of the junction left unmatched. From germline, CDR1 is LNHDA and CDR2 SQIVND (reference sequence). For the CDR3, the DNA is TGTGCCAGTCAAGTACAGGACAGGGGAAATCAGCCCCAGCATTTT. Protein: CASQVQDRGNQPQHF.

This chain connects TRBV29-1 to TRBJ1-1; 8 bases are a match to TRBD1. The junction had 2 bases not matched to a gene; V was cut back by 3 bases and J by 2 bases. The germline CDR1 and CDR2 sequences are SQVTM and ANQGSEA. The CDR3 is 13 amino acids. CDR3 sequence reads: CSVDRGHNTEAFF. The DNA of the CDR3 is TGCAGCGTTGACAGGGGGCATAACACTGAAGCTTTCTTT.

This clone was found once. The chain carries TRBV29-1 and TRBJ1-1; possible D gene TRBD1, 6 bases. The CDR3 length is 13 residues. Germline V gene sequence: CDR1 SQVTM, CDR2 ANQGSEA. The CDR3 bases are TGCAGTGGGACACGGCCCCTGAACACTGAAGCTTTCTTT. This codes for CSGTRPLNTEAFF.

A few counts support this clone. V gene TRBV27 combines with J gene TRBJ2-1; the D gene is possibly TRBD1 (5 bases). Trimming removed 5 bases from V and 6 bases from J, with 17 bases in between. CDR1 is MNHEY and CDR2 is SMNVEV in the germline V gene (reference sequence). The CDR3 is 15 amino acids. The CDR3 region is CASSKQVLPSNEQFF. CDR3 in DNA: TGTGCCAGCAGTAAACAGGTCCTCCCCTCCAATGAGCAGTTCTTC.

The rearrangement joins TRBV28 to TRBJ1-1, with D possibly TRBD1 on 5 matching bases. Germline V gene lookup returns CDR1 MDHEN and CDR2 SYDVKM. V gave up 5 bases and J gave up 4 bases, with 17 bases separating them. The CDR3 covers 15 residues. In DNA, the CDR3 is TGTGCCAGCAGTAGGTCGGCGGGGGAGCGCACTGAAGCTTTCTTT. Its translation is CASSRSAGERTEAFF.

V and J are TRBV7-9 and TRBJ2-1; TRBD2 matches at 12 bases. Trimming removed 5 bases from V and 7 bases from J; junction bases left unmatched: 6. The V gene's germline CDR1 is SEHNR and CDR2 FQNEAQ (reference sequence). This CDR3 region has 15 residues. DNA for the CDR3: TGTGCCAGCAGCCGACTAGCGGGAGAGGTGAATGAGCAGTTCTTC. Translated, it gives CASSRLAGEVNEQFF.

The sample holds a few counts of this clone. The chain links TRBV11-1 to TRBJ1-1, with D possibly being TRBD1 (6 bases). Germline lookup yields CDR1 SGHAT and CDR2 FQDESV (reference sequence). This CDR3 has 13 amino acids. V gave up 6 bases and J gave up 0 bases, with 8 bases separating them. The CDR3, as DNA: TGTGCCAGCAGGGACAGATTGAACACTGAAGCTTTCTTT. Its translation: CASRDRLNTEAFF.

In the case of this clone: The DNA is left out, because the CDR3 cannot be placed on it with certainty; the CDR3 is given as TCRdb lists it. Here the CDR3 reads CASRLGRWGRGNEQYF. The chain links TRBV12-2 to TRBJ2-7. TRBV12-2 is a pseudogene locus. Including both end residues, the CDR3 is 16 amino acids long.

The genes are TRBV6-1 and TRBJ1-2, with D maybe TRBD1 (6 bases). Trimming took off 6 bases at V and 4 bases at J, with 9 bases between the two ends. The germline V gene has CDR1 MNHNS and CDR2 SASEGT. The CDR3 is 12 residues long. The DNA for the CDR3 is TGTGCCAGCAGGGAGGGGGTCTATGGCTACACCTTC. It is translated as CASREGVYGYTF.